These 28 T cell receptor beta chains were sequenced from one sample in a study of blood T cell repertoires in COVID-19. Produced via immunoSEQ multiplex PCR; TCRdb's table is partial and in-frame only. The sample has around 290,000 clones, 88% seen once; the top ten hold about 1%. The sample comprised PBMCs or T cells enriched from blood (not recorded which). The receptor set was obtained from a woman under 40 who had recovered from COVID-19.

The chain recombines TRBV6-2 or TRBV6-3 with TRBJ1-1; no reliable D call. V shed 4 bases and J shed 3 bases, with 6 bases lying between them. This CDR3 has 12 residues. From germline, CDR1 is MNHEY and CDR2 SVGEGT. CDR3 coding DNA: TGTGCCAGCAGTTCTAGCCACACTGAAGCTTTCTTT. Protein product: CASSSSHTEAFF.

The chain combines TRBV30 with TRBJ2-7; 10 bases align to TRBD1. This CDR3 has 15 residues. From germline, CDR1 is GTSNPN and CDR2 SVGIG (reference sequence). The ends lost 6 bases at V and 6 bases at J; junction bases unmatched: 14. The CDR3 loop reads CACNLLGTGAFEQYF. The CDR3 DNA reads TGTGCCTGTAACTTACTCGGGACAGGGGCTTTCGAGCAGTACTTC.

The gene calls are TRBV5-6 and TRBJ2-5; D possibly corresponds to TRBD2 (6 bases). Trimming stripped 4 bases from V and 7 bases from J, with 14 bases between. The CDR3 consists of 13 residues. CDR1 is SGHDT and CDR2 is YYEEEE in the germline V gene. CDR3 in amino acids: CASSLGSGGTQYF. CDR3 sequence (DNA): TGTGCCAGCAGCCTTGGGTCCGGGGGGACCCAGTACTTC.

V and J are TRBV6-5 and TRBJ1-1; weak D call: TRBD1 (5 bases). V dropped 0 bases and J dropped 6 bases, with 14 bases sitting between them. The CDR3 is 15 residues long. Germline CDR1 is MNHEY and CDR2 is SVGAGI. The CDR3 sequence: CASSYSWGVVAEAFF. The CDR3 coding sequence is TGTGCCAGCAGTTACTCGTGGGGGGTTGTTGCTGAAGCTTTCTTT.

The rearrangement uses TRBV9 and TRBJ2-5; a weak D match, TRBD2 (5 bases). The V gene's germline CDR1 is SGDLS and CDR2 YYNGEE. The CDR3 runs 14 residues. V lost 4 bases and J lost 4, with 14 bases in between. DNA of the CDR3: TGTGCCAGCAGCCTTCATAGCCGGGGAGAGACCCAGTACTTC. This codes for CASSLHSRGETQYF. The full variable domain, rest sourced from reference TRBV9 and TRBJ2-5, is DSGVTQTPKHLITATGQRVTLRCSPRSGDLSVYWYQQSLDQGLQFLIQYYNGEERAKGNILERFSAQQFPDLHSELNLSSLELGDSALYFCASSLHSRGETQYFGPGTRLLVL.

The chain joins TRBV9 to TRBJ2-1, with 9 bases lining up with TRBD2. CDR1 and CDR2 from the germline V gene are SGDLS and YYNGEE. This CDR3 has 16 amino acids. Losses at the gene ends were 4 bases for V and 3 bases for J; bases not matched to a gene: 8. CDR3 bases: TGTGCCAGCAGCCTCCTTAGCGGGAGCGGCTACAATGAGCAGTTCTTC. Translated, it gives CASSLLSGSGYNEQFF.

The table lists this clone with a count of one. The V call is TRBV18, the J call TRBJ1-1; 7 bases align to TRBD1. V was clipped by 3 bases and J by 3 bases; unmatched bases: 4. The CDR3 has 14 amino acids. CDR1 and CDR2 (germline): KGHSH, LQKENI. CDR3 DNA: TGTGCCAGCTCACCGGACAGGTACTACACTGAAGCTTTCTTT. Protein sequence: CASSPDRYYTEAFF.

The rearrangement uses TRBV14 and TRBJ1-4; D is uncertain. V dropped 5 bases and J dropped 7 bases, with 14 bases sitting between them. Germline lookup yields CDR1 SGHDN and CDR2 FVKESK. The CDR3 runs 14 residues. This chain's CDR3 is CASSSDLRSEKLFF. The CDR3 nucleotides are TGTGCCAGCAGCAGCGACCTAAGGAGTGAAAAACTGTTTTTT.

The rearrangement joins TRBV5-1 to TRBJ2-2; TRBD1 matches at 8 bases. Germline V lookup: CDR1 SGHRS, CDR2 YFSETQ. The CDR3 runs 15 residues. Unmatched junction bases numbered 1, after V lost 1 base and J lost 2 bases. The CDR3 reads CASSLTGGNTGELFF. The CDR3 coding sequence is TGCGCCAGCAGCTTGACAGGGGGAAACACCGGGGAGCTGTTTTTT. The entire variable domain, with the rest obtained from reference TRBV5-1 and TRBJ2-2, is as follows: KAGVTQTPRYLIKTRGQQVTLSCSPISGHRSVSWYQQTPGQGLQFLFEYFSETQRNKGNFPGRFSGRQFSNSRSEMNVSTLELGDSALYLCASSLTGGNTGELFFGEGSRLTVL.

The chain joins TRBV11-3 to TRBJ2-3; D perhaps matches TRBD2 (5 bases). This CDR3 is 16 amino acids long. Trimming stripped 5 bases from V and 2 bases from J, with 17 bases between. CDR1 and CDR2 (germline): SGHNT, YENEEA. CDR3 nucleotides: TGTGCCAGCAGCCCTTCTGGACTTACCTACACAGATACGCAGTATTTT. Translated: CASSPSGLTYTDTQYF.

This sequence joins TRBV28 and TRBJ2-3; 11 bases agree with TRBD2. In germline, CDR1 is MDHEN, CDR2 SYDVKM. The V gene end was trimmed by 2 bases and the J gene end by 1 base; junction bases not matched to a gene: 5. The length of the CDR3 is 17 residues. In nucleotides, the CDR3 is TGTGCCAGCAGTTTACCGACTAGCGGGACTCGCACAGATACGCAGTATTTT. Translated, it gives CASSLPTSGTRTDTQYF.

This chain joins TRBV28 and TRBJ1-2, with D perhaps TRBD1 (6 bases). The V gene's germline CDR1 is MDHEN and CDR2 SYDVKM. The CDR3 is 12 residues long. V was shortened by 7 bases and J by 6 bases, with 12 bases between the two germline ends. CDR3 coding DNA: TGTGCCAGCACCCGCAGGGGTGATGGCTACACCTTC. The encoded protein is CASTRRGDGYTF.

The chain couples TRBV30 to TRBJ2-2; 7 bases match TRBD1. Germline CDR1 is GTSNPN and CDR2 is SVGIG (reference sequence). The CDR3 extends over 17 amino acids. V lost 4 bases to trimming and J lost 4 bases; unmatched junction nucleotides: 15. CDR3 amino acids: CAWTRTGALRRTGELFF. In DNA, the CDR3 is TGTGCCTGGACCCGAACAGGGGCCCTCAGACGCACCGGGGAGCTGTTTTTT.

V and J are TRBV6-5 and TRBJ1-3; D possibly corresponds to TRBD1 (6 bases). V was clipped by 6 bases and J by 6 bases, with 15 bases between them. Germline-derived CDR1 and CDR2 are MNHEY and SVGAGI. This CDR3 region has 14 residues. This CDR3 is CASRVAGDLNTIYF. The CDR3 DNA is TGTGCCAGCAGGGTTGCAGGGGATCTAAACACCATATATTTT.

This clone was observed a handful of times. V gene TRBV5-4 combines with J gene TRBJ1-2; 7 nucleotides match TRBD1. Germline V gives CDR1 SGHNT, CDR2 YYREEE (reference sequence). This CDR3 comprises 13 residues. The ends lost 4 bases at V and 8 bases at J; junction bases unmatched: 8. Written as DNA, the CDR3 is TGTGCCAGCAGCAGCGACAGGGTCAGAGGCTACACCTTC. Protein: CASSSDRVRGYTF.

The chain joins TRBV7-6 to TRBJ2-5; no clear D. With 4 bases removed from V and 2 bases from J, the gap between germline ends came to 8 bases. In germline, CDR1 is SGHVS, CDR2 FNYEAQ. The length of the CDR3 is 13 residues. The CDR3 region is CASSSLEQETQYF. The CDR3 nucleotides read TGTGCCAGCAGCTCCTTAGAACAAGAGACCCAGTACTTC.

The rearrangement uses TRBV19 and TRBJ2-3; no definite D call. Germline V CDR1 and CDR2: LNHDA, SQIVND (reference sequence). This CDR3 has 11 amino acids. Trimming took off 2 bases at V and 6 bases at J, with 3 bases between the two ends. This CDR3 is CASSISDTQYF. The CDR3 bases are TGTGCCAGTAGTATAAGCGATACGCAGTATTTT. The whole variable domain, remainder taken from reference TRBV19 and TRBJ2-3, is DGGITQSPKYLFRKEGQNVTLSCEQNLNHDAMYWYRQDPGQGLRLIYYSQIVNDFQKGDIAEGYSVSREKKESFPLTVTSAQKNPTAFYLCASSISDTQYFGPGTRLTVL.

V and J are TRBV7-6 and TRBJ1-6, with D uncertain. Germline CDR1 and CDR2: SGHVS and FNYEAQ. The CDR3 covers 13 residues. Trimming stripped 5 bases from V and 10 bases from J, with 12 bases between. Here the CDR3 DNA reads TGTGCCAGCAGCCTCGGGGAGAGATCACCCCTCCACTTT. Protein product: CASSLGERSPLHF.

This chain links TRBV7-3 with TRBJ2-7; 9 bases match TRBD2. With V trimmed by 5 bases and J by 2 bases, 7 bases remained unmatched. The CDR3 contains 15 residues. Germline CDR1 reads SGHTA; CDR2 reads FQGTGA. The CDR3: CASSPQAGGPYEQYF. The CDR3 DNA sequence: TGTGCCAGCAGCCCGCAAGCGGGAGGCCCCTACGAGCAGTACTTC.

J is TRBJ1-1 and V is TRBV7-9; 10 positions agree with TRBD1. The germline gives CDR1 SEHNR, CDR2 FQNEAQ (reference sequence). J gave up 1 base and V 6 bases, and 5 bases lay outside the gene matches. This CDR3 contains 15 residues. For the CDR3, the DNA is TGTGCCAGCAGTCCGACAGGGGGCCGGAACACTGAAGCTTTCTTT. It is translated as CASSPTGGRNTEAFF.

This rearrangement joins TRBV10-2 to TRBJ1-3; 7 positions agree with TRBD1. The V segment lost 10 bases and the J segment 0 bases; nucleotides outside the gene matches: 12. Germline V gene lookup returns CDR1 WSHSY and CDR2 SAAADI. CDR3 length: 16 amino acids. CDR3 region: CATTLAQGRSGNTIYF. The CDR3 coding sequence is TGCGCCACCACCCTGGCACAGGGGCGCTCTGGAAACACCATATATTTT.

This clone showed up just once. The chain couples TRBV10-3 to TRBJ1-3; the D is unclear. CDR1 is ENHRY, CDR2 SYGVKD, per germline. This CDR3 has 15 residues. Deletions cut 3 bases from V and 0 bases from J, with 9 bases between. This chain's CDR3 is CAISDGVDSGNTIYF. As DNA, the CDR3 is TGTGCCATCAGTGACGGGGTGGACTCTGGAAACACCATATATTTT.

This sequence joins TRBV5-1 and TRBJ1-1, with TRBD1 matching over 7 bases. Germline-derived CDR1 and CDR2 are SGHRS and YFSETQ. CDR3 length equals 17 residues. The V segment lost 4 bases and the J segment 1 base; nucleotides outside the gene matches: 13. CDR3 bases: TGCGCCAGCAGCGTGACGGACAGTTACAGGGGGAACACTGAAGCTTTCTTT. It is translated as CASSVTDSYRGNTEAFF. The whole variable domain, filled in from reference TRBV5-1 and TRBJ1-1, reads KAGVTQTPRYLIKTRGQQVTLSCSPISGHRSVSWYQQTPGQGLQFLFEYFSETQRNKGNFPGRFSGRQFSNSRSEMNVSTLELGDSALYLCASSVTDSYRGNTEAFFGQGTRLTVV.

The V gene is TRBV10-1, the J gene TRBJ2-5; 10 bases align to TRBD2. This CDR3 region has 16 residues. Germline V CDR1 and CDR2: WNHNN, SYGVQD (reference sequence). Unmatched junction bases numbered 5, after V lost 3 bases and J lost 1 base. The CDR3 reads CASSDRAGGGQETQYF. In DNA form, the CDR3 reads TGCGCCAGCAGTGACCGAGCGGGAGGGGGCCAAGAGACCCAGTACTTC.

The chain recombines TRBV7-3 with TRBJ1-2, with 9 nucleotides matching TRBD1. V lost 3 bases, J lost 2 bases, and 10 bases stayed unmatched. Per the germline V gene, CDR1 is SGHTA and CDR2 is FQGTGA. The CDR3 length is 17 residues. The CDR3 sequence is CASSFSPGTGSNYGYTF. For the CDR3, the DNA is TGTGCCAGCAGCTTTAGTCCCGGGACAGGGTCGAACTATGGCTACACCTTC.

The J gene is TRBJ1-2, the V gene TRBV7-2; a possible D gene is TRBD1 (6 bases). The CDR3 loop spans 15 amino acids. From germline, CDR1 is SGHTA and CDR2 FQGNSA. V lost 5 bases to trimming and J lost 1 base, with 14 bases between them. The CDR3 DNA is TGTGCCAGCAGCGTACAGGGTCCCGATAACTATGGCTACACCTTC. The encoded protein is CASSVQGPDNYGYTF.

The chain is built from TRBV5-6 and TRBJ2-7, with 8 positions matching TRBD1. The germline V gene encodes CDR1 SGHDT and CDR2 YYEEEE. This CDR3 has 14 amino acids. J was trimmed by 2 bases and V by 5 bases; bases with no gene match: 6. CDR3 amino acids: CASSFGTGAYEQYF. DNA for the CDR3: TGTGCCAGCAGTTTCGGGACAGGCGCCTACGAGCAGTACTTC.

This sequence joins TRBV10-1 and TRBJ2-1, with TRBD2 identical over 11 bases. The V segment lost 3 bases and the J segment 5 bases; nucleotides outside the gene matches: 6. Germline assignment: CDR1 WNHNN and CDR2 SYGVQD (reference sequence). The CDR3 length is 16 residues. Here the CDR3 DNA reads TGCGCCAGCAGTGAACTCGGACTAGCGGGTAACAATGAGCAGTTCTTC. It encodes CASSELGLAGNNEQFF.